This T cell receptor beta chain appears in the sequencing data of a study of blood T cell repertoires in COVID-19. Study-wide context: Whether acute or convalescent, the COVID-19 samples came from the United States, Italy and Spain.

The data were produced by immunoSEQ multiplex PCR, yet TCRdb's version contains in-frame clones alone and is incomplete. This sample has about 88,000 clones, with about nine tenths found just once. The CDR3 contains 16 residues. Germline loops: CDR1 LNHDA, CDR2 SQIVND (reference sequence). Trimming removed 11 bases from V and 3 bases from J, with 22 bases in between. This chain links TRBV19 with TRBJ2-2, with a possible D match to TRBD1 (7 bases). This TCR derives from a male donor with acute or convalescent COVID-19. Sequenced material: peripheral blood. The CDR3 loop is CASLRWGRGDTGELFF. The CDR3 coding sequence is TGTGCCTCCCTCCGGTGGGGCAGGGGGGACACCGGGGAGCTGTTTTTT.